These 16 T cell receptor beta chains share one sample of origin, sequenced in a study of cytomegalovirus exposure and HLA in healthy donors. The PCR used 60 Vbeta and 13 Jbeta primers. Libraries were prepared by immunoSEQ multiplex PCR; TCRdb keeps only in-frame clonotypes and omits some of them. The sample consists of roughly 120,000 clones, approximately 78% of them appearing once. Material: PBMCs. The receptors derive from a man between 35 and 55 years old in good health and CMV-seronegative.

The CDR3 DNA is TGTGCCAGCAGCGGGACGGGACAGGGGAGGACTGAAGCTTTCTTT. As protein: CASSGTGQGRTEAFF. The chain is built from TRBV13 and TRBJ1-1; 10 nucleotides line up with TRBD1. The CDR3 covers 15 residues. Germline assignment: CDR1 PRHDT and CDR2 FYEKMQ (reference sequence). The trim removed 5 bases at V and 5 bases at J, leaving 8 bases unmatched.

The genes are TRBV18 and TRBJ2-5, with 9 bases that match TRBD2. Germline-derived CDR1 and CDR2 are KGHSH and LQKENI. There are 18 residues in the CDR3. V lost 6 bases and J lost 1; bases outside the gene matches: 15. Here the CDR3 DNA reads TGTGCCAGCTCCCCGTTTTTCGGTAGCGGGGGCACCCAAGAGACCCAGTACTTC. Protein: CASSPFFGSGGTQETQYF.

The rearrangement links TRBV9 to TRBJ1-2, with 8 bases lining up with TRBD1. Germline CDR1 is SGDLS and CDR2 is YYNGEE. The CDR3 loop spans 16 amino acids. Trimming removed 3 bases from V and 1 base from J; junction bases left unmatched: 8. The CDR3 sequence is CASSATGTGDNYGYTF. The CDR3 coding sequence is TGTGCCAGCAGCGCGACCGGGACAGGAGATAACTATGGCTACACCTTC.

CDR3 residues: CASSQGLGHNEQFF. The DNA of the CDR3 is TGCGCCAGCAGCCAAGGACTAGGACACAATGAGCAGTTCTTC. The chain uses TRBV5-1 and TRBJ2-1; 7 bases agree with TRBD2. This CDR3 is 14 amino acids long. V was clipped by 4 bases and J by 5 bases; unmatched bases: 6. Looked up from germline, CDR1 is SGHRS and CDR2 is YFSETQ.

The genes are TRBV11-2 and TRBJ2-3; 9 bases are a match to TRBD2. This CDR3 is 16 amino acids long. Germline values: CDR1 SGHAT, CDR2 FQNNGV. Trimming took 3 bases from V and 0 from J; bases not matched to a gene: 4. CDR3 sequence (DNA): TGTGCCAGCAGCTTCGCTAGCGGGACTAGCACAGATACGCAGTATTTT. Its protein is CASSFASGTSTDTQYF.

V gene TRBV4-2 combines with J gene TRBJ2-7; the D is unclear. The V gene's germline CDR1 is LGHNA and CDR2 YNFKEQ. Between the trimmed V and J ends, which lost 0 bases and 9 bases, there was a span of 15 bases. CDR3 length: 14 residues. The CDR3 DNA sequence: TGTGCCAGCAGCCAAGAGTATGAGGTCCAGATGCAGTACTTC. Protein sequence: CASSQEYEVQMQYF.

V gene TRBV4-3 combines with J gene TRBJ2-7; TRBD2 aligns across 7 bases. CDR3 length: 17 amino acids. The germline V gene has CDR1 LGHNA and CDR2 YSLEER. V was clipped by 3 bases and J by 3 bases; unmatched bases: 14. In nucleotides, the CDR3 is TGCGCCAGCAGCCAGGGCGGGGTCACTAGCGCAATCTACGAGCAGTACTTC. This sequence encodes CASSQGGVTSAIYEQYF.

This clone was detected a few times. CDR3 amino acids: CASSLGEYEQYF. In DNA, the CDR3 is TGTGCCAGCAGCTTGGGCGAGTACGAGCAGTACTTC. This chain joins TRBV5-4 and TRBJ2-7, with D unresolved. V was clipped by 0 bases and J by 4 bases, with 5 bases between them. The CDR3 loop spans 12 amino acids. Germline V gives CDR1 SGHNT, CDR2 YYREEE (reference sequence).

The chain has TRBV6-6 and TRBJ1-1; a weak D match, TRBD1 (5 bases). The V gene's germline CDR1 is MNHNY and CDR2 SVGAGI (reference sequence). V was shortened by 9 bases and J by 1 base, with 15 bases between the two germline ends. The CDR3 contains 14 residues. CDR3 sequence: CASRDRGGNTEAFF. As DNA, the CDR3 is TGTGCCAGTCGGGATCGGGGGGGGAACACTGAAGCTTTCTTT.

DNA of the CDR3: TGTGCCAGCAGTTCCACTTCCCAGCCCCAGCATTTT. It encodes CASSSTSQPQHF. The V gene is TRBV28, the J gene TRBJ1-5; D is unclear. Per the germline V gene, CDR1 is MDHEN and CDR2 is SYDVKM. CDR3 size: 12 residues. Trimming shortened V by 4 bases and J by 7 bases, and 8 bases separated the two germline ends.

The chain recombines TRBV28 with TRBJ2-7, with D perhaps matching TRBD1 (6 bases). This CDR3 region has 19 residues. The V and J ends lost 6 bases and 0 bases respectively, with 27 bases between them. Germline CDR1 and CDR2: MDHEN and SYDVKM. This chain's CDR3 is CASSISGHGVKIGSYEQYF. The DNA for the CDR3 is TGTGCCAGCAGCATCTCGGGACATGGGGTAAAGATTGGCTCCTACGAGCAGTACTTC.

This clone was counted a single time. This chain uses TRBV5-1 with TRBJ2-7; possibly TRBD2 for D (5 bases). The V end lost 0 bases, the J end lost 5 bases, and 12 bases lay between the germline ends. Germline CDR1 SGHRS, CDR2 YFSETQ. The CDR3 is made up of 14 amino acids. The CDR3 bases are TGCGCCAGCAGCTTGGGCCAGGAGGTAGACGAGCAGTACTTC. Protein: CASSLGQEVDEQYF. The variable domain in full, completed from reference TRBV5-1 and TRBJ2-7, reads KAGVTQTPRYLIKTRGQQVTLSCSPISGHRSVSWYQQTPGQGLQFLFEYFSETQRNKGNFPGRFSGRQFSNSRSEMNVSTLELGDSALYLCASSLGQEVDEQYFGPGTRLTVT.

This clone was counted only a few times. V is TRBV5-1 and J is TRBJ1-1; 7 bases fit TRBD1. CDR1 is SGHRS and CDR2 is YFSETQ in the germline V gene. Trimming cost V 4 bases and J 6 bases; bases outside gene matches: 6. The CDR3 extends over 13 amino acids. The CDR3, as DNA: TGCGCCAGCAGCCGACAGGGAACCCCTGAAGCTTTCTTT. Residues: CASSRQGTPEAFF.

This rearrangement joins TRBV28 to TRBJ1-2; D may be TRBD1 (5 bases). V was pared by 5 bases and J by 1 base, with 14 bases between. Germline V gene sequence: CDR1 MDHEN, CDR2 SYDVKM. This CDR3 spans 15 amino acids. The CDR3 region has the DNA TGTGCCAGCAGTCTAGGGGCACCACTTAACTATGGCTACACCTTC. It translates to CASSLGAPLNYGYTF.

The rearrangement links TRBV27 to TRBJ2-1; weak D call: TRBD2 (5 bases). Trimming took off 4 bases at V and 5 bases at J, with 15 bases between the two ends. Germline CDR1 reads MNHEY; CDR2 reads SMNVEV (reference sequence). This CDR3 region has 15 residues. The CDR3 sequence is CASSSGPVGDNEQFF. Here the CDR3 DNA reads TGTGCCAGCAGTTCCGGCCCGGTCGGGGACAATGAGCAGTTCTTC.

The chain couples TRBV9 to TRBJ2-1; TRBD1 aligns across 9 bases. V lost 3 bases, J lost 6 bases, and 7 bases stayed unmatched. CDR3 size: 15 residues. Germline CDR1 reads SGDLS; CDR2 reads YYNGEE. This CDR3 reads CASSAARTGVNEQFF. The CDR3, as DNA: TGTGCCAGCAGCGCTGCTCGGACAGGGGTCAATGAGCAGTTCTTC.